One sample yielded the 3 T cell receptor beta chains listed below, sequenced in a study of regulatory T cells in long-lasting Graves disease. Time point described: newly diagnosed GD, antithyroid drugs for less than 3 months. From PBMCs, RNA was extracted and then used to make the TCR library. Sequencing libraries for TCR beta were prepared with iRepertoire HTBI primers and Arm-PCR of CDR3 regions. Using its own MiXCR run on the multiplex PCR reads, TCRdb lists one record per CDR3 protein. In the table there are 510,000 or so distinct CDR3 sequences, 12% of which are singletons. These data also featured in a second study, about T cells in Graves' hyperthyroidism and ophthalmopathy.

The material sequenced was peripheral blood mononuclear cells (PBMCs), taken at new diagnosis, from a patient treated with antithyroid drugs. These receptors were collected from a woman aged 25-40 years with Graves disease.

On this clonotype: A read error may be the cause here, since a much bigger clone is one base away. The chain recombines TRBV5-1 with TRBJ2-1, with D perhaps matching TRBD2 (5 bases). The CDR3 is 16 amino acids. The V gene lost 5 bases and the J gene lost 0 bases, with 15 bases spanning the gap. Germline values: CDR1 SGHRS, CDR2 YFSETQ. The CDR3 region is CASRHTIGISYNEQFF. In nucleotides, the CDR3 is TGCGCCAGCAGGCATACTATCGGGATCTCCTACAATGAGCAGTTCTTC.

About this clonotype itself: A much more abundant neighbour one base away suggests this may be a read error. The rearrangement joins TRBV20-1 to TRBJ2-7; 9 bases agree with TRBD1. The length of the CDR3 is 16 residues. V shed 3 bases and J 2 bases; nucleotides not matched to a gene: 11. CDR1 is DFQATT, CDR2 SNEGSKA, per germline (reference sequence). The CDR3 DNA is TGCAGTGCTAGGACAGGGGGACGAACCCCGACCTACGAGCAGTACTTC. It translates to CSARTGGRTPTYEQYF.

This clonotype was detected ten times or more. V gene TRBV20-1 combines with J gene TRBJ2-7; D not resolved. The CDR3 has 13 residues. Trimming took 6 bases from V and 0 from J, leaving 12 bases between them. The germline gives CDR1 DFQATT, CDR2 SNEGSKA (reference sequence). The CDR3 nucleotides are TGCAGTGCGGCTACGACGGACTCCTACGAGCAGTACTTC. Amino acids: CSAATTDSYEQYF.